The next 21 T cell receptor beta chains were all read from a single sample in a study of brain T cells in children with intractable seizures. The repertoire was sequenced with immunoSEQ multiplex PCR; TCRdb's copy has only in-frame clones and lacks some. The sample records 300,000 to 400,000 clones, over 90% being singletons. Time point specified: blood from clinic visit 5 months post-surgery; TSC patient then seizure free. This specimen was peripheral blood, taken more than 4 months after surgery. The receptors here all came from a boy under two years old with tuberous sclerosis and intractable seizures.

A single count supports this clone. The chain links TRBV10-3 to TRBJ2-7; perhaps TRBD2 as D (5 bases). Germline V gene lookup returns CDR1 ENHRY and CDR2 SYGVKD. CDR3 length: 15 residues. Trimming left V 5 bases short and J 6 bases short, with 20 bases between. The CDR3 loop is CAISPPEGNNGEQYF. The CDR3, as DNA: TGTGCCATCAGTCCACCCGAGGGTAACAACGGCGAGCAGTACTTC.

As to this clone: Other nucleotide sequences in the sample specify the same CDR3. The chain is built from TRBV5-1 and TRBJ2-7; the match to TRBD1 covers 12 bases. The CDR3 is 15 amino acids. CDR1 SGHRS and CDR2 YFSETQ come from the germline V gene. Losses at the gene ends were 4 bases for V and 4 bases for J; bases not matched to a gene: 6. The CDR3 DNA sequence: TGCGCCAGCAGCCAATCGGGACAGGGGGCTTACGAGCAGTACTTC. The encoded protein is CASSQSGQGAYEQYF.

The sample holds a few counts of this clone. V gene TRBV25-1 combines with J gene TRBJ1-3, with D unresolved. In germline, CDR1 is MGHDK, CDR2 SYGVNS. This CDR3 has 12 residues. Trimming took 0 bases from V and 5 from J, leaving 2 bases between them. CDR3 DNA: TGTGCCAGCAGTGAATACAGAAACACCATATATTTT. This codes for CASSEYRNTIYF.

The chain employs TRBV6-5 and TRBJ2-2, with D unclear. V lost 0 bases and J lost 7, with 12 bases in between. The CDR3 is 15 residues long. Germline CDR1 and CDR2: MNHEY and SVGAGI. In DNA, the CDR3 is TGTGCCAGCAGTTACTCGAGGCTAGGCGGCGGGGAGCTGTTTTTT. This encodes CASSYSRLGGGELFF.

This chain connects TRBV5-1 to TRBJ2-2; 8 positions agree with TRBD2. J gave up 3 bases and V 0 bases, and 4 bases lay outside the gene matches. This CDR3 spans 16 amino acids. Germline assignment: CDR1 SGHRS and CDR2 YFSETQ. In nucleotides, the CDR3 is TGCGCCAGCAGCTTGGAAGTGCGGGAGGACACCGGGGAGCTGTTTTTT. It translates to CASSLEVREDTGELFF.

This chain uses TRBV3-1 (or the pseudogene TRBV3-2) with TRBJ1-5; D call uncertain. V was shortened by 8 bases and J by 0 bases, with 14 bases between the two germline ends. The CDR3 is made up of 15 amino acids. The V gene's germline CDR1 is LGHDT and CDR2 YNNKEL (reference sequence). The CDR3 nucleotides read TGTGCCAGCCTTGTCCCTATTTATAGCAATCAGCCCCAGCATTTT. It translates to CASLVPIYSNQPQHF.

This clone was counted once. V and J are TRBV6-5 and TRBJ2-1, with 8 nucleotides matching TRBD2. V lost 3 bases, J lost 7 bases, and 11 bases stayed unmatched. This CDR3 is 16 amino acids long. Looked up from germline, CDR1 is MNHEY and CDR2 is SVGAGI. The DNA of the CDR3 is TGTGCCAGCAGTTATTTCCTGGCGGGGGGACGGAATGAGCAGTTCTTC. It codes for CASSYFLAGGRNEQFF.

This chain links TRBV7-3 with TRBJ2-1; 7 bases are a match to TRBD1. Germline V gene data show CDR1 as SGHTA and CDR2 as FQGTGA. The CDR3 is made up of 15 amino acids. The ends lost 5 bases at V and 7 bases at J; junction bases unmatched: 11. In nucleotides, the CDR3 is TGTGCCAGCAGCCAGGGGGTGGGAGCCCTGAATGAGCAGTTCTTC. As protein: CASSQGVGALNEQFF. The variable domain in full, completed from reference TRBV7-3 and TRBJ2-1, reads GAGVSQTPSNKVTEKGKYVELRCDPISGHTALYWYRQSLGQGPEFLIYFQGTGAADDSGLPNDRFFAVRPEGSVSTLKIQRTERGDSAVYLCASSQGVGALNEQFFGPGTRLTVL.

CDR3 sequence (DNA): TGTGCCAGCAGTTCTGCCGCGATGACAACCCGGGTGAATGAGCAGTTCTTC. Amino acid sequence: CASSSAAMTTRVNEQFF. The rearrangement joins TRBV27 to TRBJ2-1; D ambiguous. V was clipped by 4 bases and J by 7 bases, with 23 bases between them. Germline V gene sequence: CDR1 MNHEY, CDR2 SMNVEV (reference sequence). This CDR3 is 17 amino acids long.

The J gene is TRBJ2-3, the V gene TRBV19; TRBD2 matches 10 bases. Per the germline V gene, CDR1 is LNHDA and CDR2 is SQIVND (reference sequence). Losses at the gene ends were 3 bases for V and 5 bases for J; bases not matched to a gene: 8. This CDR3 is built from 16 residues. The CDR3 is CASSIPSGRYRDTQYF. As DNA, the CDR3 is TGTGCCAGTAGTATCCCTAGCGGGAGATACAGAGATACGCAGTATTTT.

The genes are TRBV6-5 and TRBJ2-7, with 11 bases identical to TRBD2. CDR3 length: 14 amino acids. Trimming at V came to 4 bases and at J to 7 bases, leaving 6 bases not matched to a gene. Germline CDR1 reads MNHEY; CDR2 reads SVGAGI. The CDR3 loop is CASSLLAGVREQYF. The CDR3 DNA follows: TGTGCCAGCAGTTTACTAGCGGGAGTAAGGGAGCAGTACTTC.

The chain has TRBV4-2 and TRBJ1-5, with 8 positions matching TRBD1. This CDR3 comprises 18 residues. Trimming cost V 6 bases and J 0 bases; bases outside gene matches: 13. The germline V gene encodes CDR1 LGHNA and CDR2 YNFKEQ. CDR3 coding DNA: TGTGCCAGCAGTCCCGGGACAGGCCTAACTCATAGCAATCAGCCCCAGCATTTT. Protein product: CASSPGTGLTHSNQPQHF.

The V call is TRBV4-2, the J call TRBJ2-7, with 8 positions matching TRBD1. The CDR3 loop spans 18 amino acids. Looked up from germline, CDR1 is LGHNA and CDR2 is YNFKEQ. V lost 3 bases and J lost 4; bases outside the gene matches: 17. CDR3 coding DNA: TGTGCCAGCAGCCAGGATCCCCTTTTCACAGGGGGGTTATACGAGCAGTACTTC. As protein: CASSQDPLFTGGLYEQYF.

The rearrangement joins TRBV6-5 to TRBJ2-1; TRBD1 is a possible D gene (6 bases). Germline lookup yields CDR1 MNHEY and CDR2 SVGAGI. This CDR3 comprises 13 residues. Trimming removed 0 bases from V and 10 bases from J, with 10 bases in between. The CDR3 nucleotides are TGTGCCAGCAGTTACTCGACAGGCGGGGAGCAGTTCTTC. Amino acids: CASSYSTGGEQFF.

The chain combines TRBV28 with TRBJ2-7; D ambiguous. V lost 2 bases and J lost 0, with 11 bases in between. The CDR3 is 15 amino acids. Germline V gene lookup returns CDR1 MDHEN and CDR2 SYDVKM. The CDR3 region is CASSLVTLNSYEQYF. In DNA form, the CDR3 reads TGTGCCAGCAGTTTAGTGACACTGAACTCCTACGAGCAGTACTTC.

The CDR3 reads CASRYRRTYNEQFF. CDR3 DNA: TGTGCCAGCAGATACAGGAGGACTTACAATGAGCAGTTCTTC. The chain links TRBV6-4 to TRBJ2-1; D possibly matches TRBD1 or TRBD2 (5 bases each). Germline V lookup: CDR1 MRHNA, CDR2 SNTAGT. Trimming shortened V by 6 bases and J by 4 bases, and 13 bases separated the two germline ends. This CDR3 is built from 14 residues.

This clone showed up just once. The chain recombines TRBV29-1 with TRBJ2-1; no firm D call. The germline gives CDR1 SQVTM, CDR2 ANQGSEA. Trimming left V 0 bases short and J 0 bases short, with 9 bases between. This CDR3 has 15 amino acids. Written as DNA, the CDR3 is TGCAGCGTTGAAGATCGACAAGACTCCTACAATGAGCAGTTCTTC. It is translated as CSVEDRQDSYNEQFF.

The V gene is TRBV5-4, the J gene TRBJ1-1; 7 bases match TRBD1. The CDR3 totals 14 residues. Looked up from germline, CDR1 is SGHNT and CDR2 is YYREEE (reference sequence). Unmatched junction bases numbered 1, after V lost 2 bases and J lost 0 bases. The CDR3 here is CASSFDRVNTEAFF. In nucleotides, the CDR3 is TGTGCCAGCAGCTTCGACAGGGTGAACACTGAAGCTTTCTTT.

About this clone itself: The same CDR3 also results from other DNA sequences found in this sample. The chain joins TRBV18 to TRBJ1-3; D perhaps matches TRBD1 (5 bases). The V gene lost 3 bases and the J gene lost 0 bases, with 9 bases spanning the gap. Germline V gives CDR1 KGHSH, CDR2 LQKENI. The CDR3 extends over 15 amino acids. CDR3 residues: CASSPAGSSGNTIYF. The DNA for the CDR3 is TGTGCCAGCTCACCGGCAGGGTCCTCTGGAAACACCATATATTTT.

The V call is TRBV5-4, the J call TRBJ2-2; TRBD2 might be the D (6 bases). Germline CDR1 is SGHNT and CDR2 is YYREEE (reference sequence). The CDR3 extends over 13 amino acids. V was clipped by 4 bases and J by 6 bases, with 10 bases between them. CDR3 bases: TGTGCCAGCAGCCTACCGGGGGCCGGGGAGCTGTTTTTT. Residues: CASSLPGAGELFF.

This chain uses TRBV7-9 with TRBJ2-1; D may be TRBD2 (5 bases). The CDR3 length is 15 residues. CDR1 is SEHNR and CDR2 is FQNEAQ in the germline V gene (reference sequence). Deletions cut 7 bases from V and 8 bases from J, with 21 bases between. The DNA of the CDR3 is TGTGCCAGCAACCCCCCCCAGCGGCCTAAGGATGAGCAGTTCTTC. It encodes CASNPPQRPKDEQFF.